Following are 8 T cell receptor beta chains from one sample sequenced in a study of tumor-infiltrating lymphocytes in primary liver carcinoma. The input was about 500 ng total RNA; TCR beta cDNA was made from it with a constant-region primer. Three nested multiplex PCR rounds, a slightly modified ARM-PCR, produced the libraries for TCR beta. TRBV1-TRBV30 forward and Cbeta reverse primers drove the first two roughly 9-cycle rounds. Using its own MiXCR run on the multiplex PCR reads, TCRdb lists one record per CDR3 protein. The table shows roughly 120,000 distinct CDR3 sequences, with 50% to 80% occurring only once. DNA and RNA were both co-extracted from 20-30 mg of bulk tissue that had not been sorted. Material: liver tumor tissue from sampling region 3. Subset denoted: tumor region T3, left-lateral pole. These receptors were collected from a woman in her sixties with primary liver carcinoma and hepatitis B virus infection.

This clonotype was recorded at least ten times. The gene calls are TRBV30 and TRBJ1-1; 7 bases agree with TRBD1. V lost 5 bases, J lost 1 base, and 7 bases stayed unmatched. This CDR3 has 14 residues. The V gene's germline CDR1 is GTSNPN and CDR2 SVGIG (reference sequence). CDR3 bases: TGTGCCTGGGATATCCGGGACAGGAACACTGAAGCTTTCTTT. As protein: CAWDIRDRNTEAFF. Full variable domain (outside the CDR3, taken from reference TRBV30 and TRBJ1-1): SQTIHQWPATLVQPVGSPLSLECTVEGTSNPNLYWYRQAAGRGLQLLFYSVGIGQISSEVPQNLSASRPQDRQFILSSKKLLLSDSGFYLCAWDIRDRNTEAFFGQGTRLTVV.

This clonotype was recorded a few times. The rearrangement uses TRBV24-1 and TRBJ2-2; 13 bases agree with TRBD2. The CDR3 runs 19 residues. The germline gives CDR1 KGHDR, CDR2 SFDVKD. Unmatched junction bases numbered 3, after V lost 0 bases and J lost 0 bases. The CDR3: CATSDLTGLAGPNTGELFF. CDR3 coding DNA: TGTGCCACCAGTGATTTGACGGGACTAGCGGGACCGAACACCGGGGAGCTGTTTTTT.

Comments on this clonotype: With a much larger clone just one base away, this may be a read error. The genes are TRBV28 and TRBJ1-4; tentative D call: TRBD1 (5 bases). Germline CDR1 reads MDHEN; CDR2 reads SYDVKM. This CDR3 contains 15 residues. CDR3 amino acids: CTSSSLGTADGKLFF. The DNA for the CDR3 is TGTACCAGCAGTTCCCTCGGGACGGCGGACGGAAAACTGTTTTTT.

About this clonotype: This may be a read error, as it is one base from a much larger clone. V is TRBV5-1 and J is TRBJ2-3; 12 bases are a match to TRBD2. Looked up from germline, CDR1 is SGHRS and CDR2 is YFSETQ. The J segment lost 4 bases and the V segment lost 9 bases, leaving 6 bases of the junction unmatched. The CDR3 totals 14 residues. The CDR3 protein is CANSTSGRPDTQYF. CDR3 DNA sequence: TGCGCCAACTCGACTAGCGGGAGACCAGATACGCAGTATTTT.

This clonotype occurred once. The rearrangement links TRBV11-2 to TRBJ1-2; a weak D match, TRBD1 (5 bases). CDR1 SGHAT and CDR2 FQNNGV come from the germline V gene. This CDR3 spans 16 amino acids. V lost 5 bases and J lost 6, with 22 bases in between. CDR3 residues: CASSLLSGVRVDGYTF. As DNA, the CDR3 is TGTGCCAGCAGCCTATTAAGCGGGGTCAGGGTCGATGGCTACACCTTC.

This clonotype has ten or more counts. The chain joins TRBV6-5 to TRBJ2-7; TRBD2 agrees at 8 bases. Losses at the gene ends were 5 bases for V and 0 bases for J; bases not matched to a gene: 6. This CDR3 has 15 amino acids. Germline CDR1 is MNHEY and CDR2 is SVGAGI. CDR3 sequence (DNA): TGTGCCAGCAGTGCACTAGCGGCGAGCTCCTACGAGCAGTACTTC. Its translation is CASSALAASSYEQYF.

This clonotype has a handful of counts. This could be a read error, since a much larger clone is one nucleotide away. The gene calls are TRBV5-5 and TRBJ1-1, with D maybe TRBD1 (5 bases). The germline V gene encodes CDR1 SGHKS and CDR2 YYEKEE (reference sequence). The CDR3 contains 15 residues. CDR3 DNA sequence: TGTGCCAACAGCTTCATAACAGGACCGAACACTGAAGCTTTCTTT. This sequence encodes CANSFITGPNTEAFF.

This clonotype has just a few counts. The chain uses TRBV24-1 and TRBJ1-2; 10 bases align to TRBD1. Germline trimming cut 6 bases from V and 2 bases from J; bases unmatched to any gene: 8. This CDR3 comprises 16 residues. Germline loops: CDR1 KGHDR, CDR2 SFDVKD. CDR3 DNA: TGTGCCACCAGTACCACTCCGGGACAGGGGAACTATGGCTACACCTTC. This gives the protein CATSTTPGQGNYGYTF.